The 23 T cell receptor beta chains in this list originate from one sample, sequenced in a study of cytomegalovirus exposure and HLA in healthy donors. A multiplex PCR was run with 60 Vbeta primers and 13 Jbeta primers. Generated by immunoSEQ multiplex PCR, the TCRdb table keeps only in-frame clones and is missing some. Here the sample table reports around 150,000 clones. Material for sequencing was PBMCs. The receptors stem from a woman between 55 and 75 years old in good health and CMV-seronegative.

This chain links TRBV5-1 with TRBJ1-5; TRBD1 matches at 7 bases. V lost 4 bases and J lost 4; bases outside the gene matches: 8. The CDR3 spans 15 residues. Germline assignment: CDR1 SGHRS and CDR2 YFSETQ. This CDR3 reads CASSRTGTENQPQHF. DNA for the CDR3: TGCGCCAGCAGCAGGACCGGGACAGAGAATCAGCCCCAGCATTTT.

The chain joins TRBV19 to TRBJ1-2; possible D gene TRBD1, 6 bases. The CDR3 spans 14 residues. Between the trimmed V and J ends, which lost 3 bases and 4 bases, there was a span of 12 bases. Germline loops: CDR1 LNHDA, CDR2 SQIVND (reference sequence). CDR3 amino acids: CASSITGTPYGYTF. CDR3 in DNA: TGTGCCAGTAGTATCACCGGGACACCCTATGGCTACACCTTC.

The chain carries TRBV7-8 and TRBJ2-7; D may be TRBD1 (6 bases). Looked up from germline, CDR1 is SGHVS and CDR2 is FQNEAQ. CDR3 length: 15 amino acids. Trimming cost V 6 bases and J 7 bases, with 22 bases left between them. The CDR3, as DNA: TGTGCCAGCAGATTATCCGGGACACGCATGGGGGAGCAGTACTTC. It translates to CASRLSGTRMGEQYF.

This chain links TRBV10-3 with TRBJ2-7; D is uncertain. V gave up 5 bases and J gave up 3 bases, with 5 bases separating them. The germline V gene has CDR1 ENHRY and CDR2 SYGVKD. The CDR3 has 11 amino acids. This chain's CDR3 is CAISPRYEQYF. As DNA, the CDR3 is TGTGCCATCAGTCCTCGCTACGAGCAGTACTTC.

The chain is built from TRBV5-6 and TRBJ2-3; 10 bases are a match to TRBD2. V shed 3 bases and J 2 bases; nucleotides not matched to a gene: 9. The CDR3 is made up of 17 amino acids. Germline-derived CDR1 and CDR2 are SGHDT and YYEEEE. The CDR3 DNA sequence: TGTGCCAGCAGCTCCTCGCGGACTAGCGGATACACAGATACGCAGTATTTT. It translates to CASSSSRTSGYTDTQYF.

This rearrangement joins TRBV27 to TRBJ1-5; D gene uncertain. With 6 bases removed from V and 1 base from J, the gap between germline ends came to 22 bases. The CDR3 has 18 amino acids. CDR1 and CDR2 from the germline V gene are MNHEY and SMNVEV (reference sequence). As DNA, the CDR3 is TGTGCCAGCAGCCCGGGGTCCACCCGGAGGATGAGCAATCAGCCCCAGCATTTT. Translation gives CASSPGSTRRMSNQPQHF.

The rearrangement joins TRBV6-1 to TRBJ2-5; D might be TRBD2 (6 bases). Per germline, CDR1 MNHNS and CDR2 SASEGT. The ends were cut back, 3 bases at V and 11 bases at J, with 19 bases in the middle. The CDR3 totals 14 residues. The CDR3 loop reads CASSDWLLGREQYF. The CDR3 DNA reads as TGTGCCAGCAGTGACTGGCTACTAGGTCGGGAGCAGTACTTC.

V gene TRBV7-9 combines with J gene TRBJ1-4; weak D call: TRBD1 (6 bases). The CDR3 covers 17 residues. V lost 1 base and J 11 bases, leaving 23 bases between the germline ends. Germline CDR1 is SEHNR and CDR2 is FQNEAQ (reference sequence). The CDR3 loop is CASSLGALGGLTQKLFF. The CDR3 coding sequence is TGTGCCAGCAGCTTAGGAGCTCTCGGGGGGCTTACTCAGAAACTGTTTTTT.

The chain is built from TRBV6-5 and TRBJ2-2; weak D call: TRBD1 (6 bases). The germline CDR1 and CDR2 sequences are MNHEY and SVGAGI. V shed 5 bases and J shed 2 bases, with 12 bases lying between them. This CDR3 has 15 residues. The CDR3 DNA reads TGTGCCAGCAGTAACCAGGGGAGTAACACCGGGGAGCTGTTTTTT. This sequence encodes CASSNQGSNTGELFF.

The rearrangement links TRBV29-1 to TRBJ2-1; 10 nucleotides match TRBD1. The CDR3 is 21 residues long. Per the germline V gene, CDR1 is SQVTM and CDR2 is ANQGSEA. J gave up 0 bases and V 0 bases, and 17 bases lay outside the gene matches. Here the CDR3 reads CSVEDRGFGTGVSSSYNEQFF. CDR3 DNA sequence: TGCAGCGTTGAAGATCGGGGTTTTGGGACAGGGGTATCAAGCTCCTACAATGAGCAGTTCTTC.

The V gene is TRBV30, the J gene TRBJ1-1; the D is unclear. The CDR3 consists of 14 residues. V was trimmed by 3 bases and J by 5 bases, leaving 16 bases between them. Looked up from germline, CDR1 is GTSNPN and CDR2 is SVGIG (reference sequence). The CDR3 loop is CAWRRGPVRTEAFF. The CDR3 nucleotides read TGTGCCTGGAGACGAGGCCCAGTGCGGACTGAAGCTTTCTTT.

The gene calls are TRBV7-7 and TRBJ2-1; D gene uncertain. Germline V lookup: CDR1 SSHAT, CDR2 FNYEAQ (reference sequence). This CDR3 is 13 amino acids long. V was pared by 3 bases and J by 5 bases, with 8 bases between. The CDR3 spells CASSFDTHNEQFF. The CDR3 coding sequence is TGTGCCAGCAGCTTCGACACTCACAATGAGCAGTTCTTC.

The chain joins TRBV25-1 to TRBJ1-5; TRBD1 agrees at 9 bases. The CDR3 contains 18 residues. Germline V gene lookup returns CDR1 MGHDK and CDR2 SYGVNS. The J segment lost 2 bases and the V segment lost 4 bases, leaving 12 bases of the junction unmatched. DNA for the CDR3: TGTGCCAGCAGTGGAGGGACAGGGTCCCCCAGTGGCAATCAGCCCCAGCATTTT. Translated: CASSGGTGSPSGNQPQHF. Full variable domain (missing parts from reference TRBV25-1 and TRBJ1-5): EADIYQTPRYLVIGTGKKITLECSQTMGHDKMYWYQQDPGMELHLIHYSYGVNSTEKGDLSSESTVSRIRTEHFPLTLESARPSHTSQYLCASSGGTGSPSGNQPQHFGDGTRLSIL.

The rearrangement joins TRBV6-5 to TRBJ2-7, with D perhaps matching TRBD2 (6 bases). This CDR3 contains 13 residues. With 2 bases removed from V and 6 bases from J, the gap between germline ends came to 11 bases. Germline CDR1 MNHEY, CDR2 SVGAGI. CDR3 protein: CASSYPGGTEQYF. CDR3 in DNA: TGTGCCAGCAGTTACCCCGGGGGTACCGAGCAGTACTTC.

The genes are TRBV7-6 and TRBJ1-5; D gene unclear. Germline V gene lookup returns CDR1 SGHVS and CDR2 FNYEAQ. The CDR3 is 16 residues long. The V end lost 2 bases, the J end lost 0 bases, and 11 bases lay between the germline ends. For the CDR3, the DNA is TGTGCCAGCAGCTTACAAGGAGGCCATAGCAATCAGCCCCAGCATTTT. Amino acid sequence: CASSLQGGHSNQPQHF. Based on the CDR3 plus reference TRBV7-6 and TRBJ1-5, the full variable domain is GAGVSQSPRYKVTKRGQDVALRCDPISGHVSLYWYRQALGQGPEFLTYFNYEAQQDKSGLPNDRFSAERPEGSISTLTIQRTEQRDSAMYRCASSLQGGHSNQPQHFGDGTRLSIL.

As regards this clone: Here the CDR3 omits its conserved ending phenylalanine or tryptophan, so a read error is the likely source. J is TRBJ1-5 and V is TRBV6-6, with 9 bases matching TRBD1. Germline V gene lookup returns CDR1 MNHNY and CDR2 SVGAGI (reference sequence). The CDR3 is 16 amino acids. Trimming removed 2 bases from V and 9 bases from J; junction bases left unmatched: 11. CDR3 coding DNA: TGTGCCAGCAGTTACGCGAACAGGGGGCGATTTGTGCCCCAGCATTCT. It encodes CASSYANRGRFVPQHS.

J is TRBJ1-2 and V is TRBV4-2; D ambiguous. Germline CDR1 LGHNA, CDR2 YNFKEQ. V lost 0 bases to trimming and J lost 2 bases, with 10 bases between them. This CDR3 spans 15 amino acids. CDR3 nucleotide sequence: TGTGCCAGCAGCCAAGAACTCCGAGAAAACTATGGCTACACCTTC. This encodes CASSQELRENYGYTF.

The V call is TRBV7-9, the J call TRBJ1-4; D not resolved. V was shortened by 1 base and J by 3 bases, with 6 bases between the two germline ends. The CDR3 spans 14 residues. The germline V gene has CDR1 SEHNR and CDR2 FQNEAQ (reference sequence). The CDR3 here is CASSLERANEKLFF. CDR3 coding DNA: TGTGCCAGCAGCTTAGAGAGGGCTAATGAAAAACTGTTTTTT.

J is TRBJ2-7 and V is TRBV19; D perhaps matches TRBD1 (5 bases). Per the germline V gene, CDR1 is LNHDA and CDR2 is SQIVND (reference sequence). Trimming stripped 4 bases from V and 0 bases from J, with 13 bases between. The CDR3 is made up of 15 amino acids. In DNA form, the CDR3 reads TGTGCCAGTAGTAGTGTCAGGGCCGACTCCTACGAGCAGTACTTC. The encoded protein is CASSSVRADSYEQYF.

The rearrangement joins TRBV18 to TRBJ1-2, with 7 bases identical to TRBD1. Germline V CDR1 and CDR2: KGHSH, LQKENI. The V and J ends lost 1 base and 8 bases, in that order; junction bases with no gene match: 16. CDR3 length equals 17 residues. The CDR3 sequence: CASSPLQIRQGQSGYTF. The CDR3 nucleotides are TGTGCCAGCTCACCACTCCAAATCAGACAGGGACAATCCGGCTACACCTTC.

This sequence joins TRBV6-4 and TRBJ1-2; D is possibly TRBD1 (5 bases). Germline CDR1 reads MRHNA; CDR2 reads SNTAGT. The CDR3 covers 13 residues. The V end was cut by 11 bases, the J end by 2 bases, with 15 bases between. The CDR3 DNA follows: TGTGCCGGACCGGACAAAGGAAACTATGGCTACACCTTC. Protein sequence: CAGPDKGNYGYTF.

V and J are TRBV6-5 and TRBJ2-2; D ambiguous. CDR3 length: 15 amino acids. V dropped 6 bases and J dropped 0 bases, with 11 bases sitting between them. The germline V gene has CDR1 MNHEY and CDR2 SVGAGI. CDR3 protein: CASRLQQTNTGELFF. The DNA of the CDR3 is TGTGCCAGCAGATTACAGCAAACGAACACCGGGGAGCTGTTTTTT.

This chain joins TRBV6-5 and TRBJ2-5, with a weak D call TRBD2 (6 bases). The DNA end lines up better with TRBJ2-7; the J call may be wrong. CDR1 and CDR2 from the germline V gene are MNHEY and SVGAGI. The CDR3 spans 15 residues. CDR3 amino acids: CASSPWEVDPYEQYF. In DNA form, the CDR3 reads TGTGCCAGCAGCCCCTGGGAGGTGGACCCCTACGAGCAGTACTTC.